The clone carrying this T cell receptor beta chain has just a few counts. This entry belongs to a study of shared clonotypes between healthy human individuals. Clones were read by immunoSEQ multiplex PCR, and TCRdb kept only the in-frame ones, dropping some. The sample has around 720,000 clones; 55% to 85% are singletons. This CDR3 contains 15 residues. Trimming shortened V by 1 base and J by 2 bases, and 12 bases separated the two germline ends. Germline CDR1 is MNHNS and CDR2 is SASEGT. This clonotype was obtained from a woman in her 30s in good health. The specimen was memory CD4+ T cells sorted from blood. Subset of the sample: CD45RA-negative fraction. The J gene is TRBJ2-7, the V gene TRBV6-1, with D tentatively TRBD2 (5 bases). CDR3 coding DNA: TGTGCCAGCAGTGAAGACCGTAGAGGGCCCTACGAGCAGTACTTC. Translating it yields CASSEDRRGPYEQYF.